What follows are 18 T cell receptor beta chains derived from one specimen sequenced in a study of T cell responses to AZD1222 COVID-19 vaccine. TCRdb's copy holds only in-frame clones and misses some; the assay was immunoSEQ multiplex PCR. This table holds about 130,000 clones, roughly 90% found once. The material was peripheral blood, obtained on day 0 of AZD1222 vaccination. These receptors originate from an adult in good health.

This chain connects TRBV14 to TRBJ2-7; the D gene is possibly TRBD1 (5 bases). The V end lost 6 bases, the J end lost 4 bases, and 13 bases lay between the germline ends. Germline-derived CDR1 and CDR2 are SGHDN and FVKESK. The CDR3 is 13 residues long. Here the CDR3 DNA reads TGTGCCAGCAGTAAGGACAAGCCTTACGAGCAGTACTTC. Translation gives CASSKDKPYEQYF.

The genes are TRBV25-1 and TRBJ2-3; D gene uncertain. There are 15 residues in the CDR3. V shed 4 bases and J shed 9 bases, with 20 bases lying between them. From germline, CDR1 is MGHDK and CDR2 SYGVNS. The CDR3 loop reads CASSADRVDLGTQYF. CDR3 DNA sequence: TGTGCCAGCAGTGCCGACCGTGTTGACCTAGGGACGCAGTATTTT. Based on the CDR3 plus reference TRBV25-1 and TRBJ2-3, the full variable domain is EADIYQTPRYLVIGTGKKITLECSQTMGHDKMYWYQQDPGMELHLIHYSYGVNSTEKGDLSSESTVSRIRTEHFPLTLESARPSHTSQYLCASSADRVDLGTQYFGPGTRLTVL.

J is TRBJ2-4 and V is TRBV6-5; 7 positions agree with TRBD2. Trimming at V came to 6 bases and at J to 7 bases, leaving 9 bases not matched to a gene. Germline V CDR1 and CDR2: MNHEY, SVGAGI. The CDR3 totals 14 residues. As DNA, the CDR3 is TGTGCCAGCAGGGGGAGGGTGCTAAGCAACATTCAGTACTTC. It codes for CASRGRVLSNIQYF.

V and J are TRBV18 and TRBJ1-3, with D possibly TRBD1 on 6 matching bases. Trimming took 6 bases from V and 0 from J, leaving 12 bases between them. This CDR3 comprises 15 residues. Germline-derived CDR1 and CDR2 are KGHSH and LQKENI. The CDR3 DNA follows: TGTGCCAGCTCCCCAGGGGTCCCCTCTGGAAACACCATATATTTT. Its protein is CASSPGVPSGNTIYF.

This chain uses TRBV5-1 with TRBJ2-7; no clear D gene. V lost 4 bases to trimming and J lost 0 bases, with 14 bases between them. This CDR3 region has 15 residues. CDR1 is SGHRS and CDR2 is YFSETQ in the germline V gene. CDR3 residues: CASSQTTASSYEQYF. CDR3 DNA: TGCGCCAGCAGCCAAACTACCGCGAGCTCCTACGAGCAGTACTTC. Filled out from reference TRBV5-1 and TRBJ2-7, the complete variable domain reads KAGVTQTPRYLIKTRGQQVTLSCSPISGHRSVSWYQQTPGQGLQFLFEYFSETQRNKGNFPGRFSGRQFSNSRSEMNVSTLELGDSALYLCASSQTTASSYEQYFGPGTRLTVT.

This chain joins TRBV19 and TRBJ1-5, with a tentative D call TRBD1 (5 bases). The germline CDR1 and CDR2 sequences are LNHDA and SQIVND (reference sequence). V gave up 7 bases and J gave up 2 bases, with 30 bases separating them. CDR3 length equals 20 residues. This CDR3 reads CASTPSLGGGNRAGNQPQHF. The CDR3 DNA reads TGTGCCAGTACCCCATCCCTGGGGGGGGGTAATCGGGCAGGCAATCAGCCCCAGCATTTT.

The chain joins TRBV6-5 to TRBJ1-5, with D perhaps matching TRBD1 (6 bases). The germline V and J ends were trimmed by 3 bases and 7 bases, with 13 bases remaining between them. Germline V lookup: CDR1 MNHEY, CDR2 SVGAGI. This CDR3 spans 14 amino acids. The CDR3 here is CASSYTGMGQPQHF. The CDR3 DNA follows: TGTGCCAGCAGTTATACAGGGATGGGGCAGCCCCAGCATTTT.

The chain carries TRBV19 and TRBJ1-6; no reliable D call. V lost 4 bases and J lost 7, with 14 bases in between. Germline assignment: CDR1 LNHDA and CDR2 SQIVND (reference sequence). This CDR3 has 15 amino acids. The CDR3 here is CASSTKELRNSPLHF. As DNA, the CDR3 is TGTGCCAGTAGTACCAAGGAACTGCGGAATTCACCCCTCCACTTT.

This clone was detected once. The genes are TRBV9 and TRBJ2-7; D gene ambiguous. V dropped 0 bases and J dropped 0 bases, with 10 bases sitting between them. CDR1 SGDLS and CDR2 YYNGEE come from the germline V gene. The CDR3 length is 15 residues. In nucleotides, the CDR3 is TGTGCCAGCAGCGTAGCCCCAGAGAGCTCCTACGAGCAGTACTTC. Its translation is CASSVAPESSYEQYF.

The chain combines TRBV28 with TRBJ1-1; D is ambiguous. Per the germline V gene, CDR1 is MDHEN and CDR2 is SYDVKM. The CDR3 has 15 amino acids. Trimming removed 4 bases at V and 0 bases at J, with 12 bases between. The CDR3 sequence: CASSSPTWVNTEAFF. The CDR3 nucleotides read TGTGCCAGCAGTTCCCCGACGTGGGTGAACACTGAAGCTTTCTTT.

The chain couples TRBV14 to TRBJ1-1, with D maybe TRBD1 (5 bases). This CDR3 has 16 residues. With 1 base removed from V and 0 bases from J, the gap between germline ends came to 12 bases. Germline CDR1 and CDR2: SGHDN and FVKESK. CDR3: CASSQAGYGMNTEAFF. CDR3 in DNA: TGTGCCAGCAGCCAAGCAGGGTATGGGATGAACACTGAAGCTTTCTTT.

CDR3 nucleotides: TGTGCCAGCAGCGTCCGGGACTGGGGTTACGAGCAGTACTTC. Its protein is CASSVRDWGYEQYF. The chain is built from TRBV9 and TRBJ2-7; maybe TRBD2 (6 bases). Germline loops: CDR1 SGDLS, CDR2 YYNGEE. V was shortened by 2 bases and J by 4 bases, with 13 bases between the two germline ends. The CDR3 covers 14 residues.

The gene calls are TRBV7-8 and TRBJ1-2; possible D gene TRBD1, 6 bases. V was trimmed by 5 bases and J by 5 bases, leaving 18 bases between them. Per the germline V gene, CDR1 is SGHVS and CDR2 is FQNEAQ. The CDR3 loop spans 15 amino acids. In nucleotides, the CDR3 is TGTGCCAGCAGCCATCCCCCCCAGGGGAAGTATGGCTACACCTTC. Translated: CASSHPPQGKYGYTF.

The chain uses TRBV7-6 and TRBJ2-1; D ambiguous. The CDR3 consists of 19 residues. Deletions cut 6 bases from V and 6 bases from J, with 30 bases between. Germline CDR1 SGHVS, CDR2 FNYEAQ. The CDR3 loop reads CASSSAPPSFEVFGNEQFF. The CDR3 region has the DNA TGTGCCAGCAGTTCTGCCCCCCCTAGTTTCGAAGTCTTCGGCAATGAGCAGTTCTTC.

This clone has just one count. This chain connects TRBV3-1 (or the pseudogene TRBV3-2) to TRBJ2-3, with 8 bases matching TRBD2. The CDR3 is 20 residues long. Trimming took 0 bases from V and 5 from J; bases not matched to a gene: 19. Germline CDR1 reads LGHDT; CDR2 reads YNNKEL (reference sequence). The CDR3 nucleotides read TGTGCCAGCAGCCAAGATCTGGAGCGGGGGACCAAAAGGTGGGAAGATACGCAGTATTTT. This gives the protein CASSQDLERGTKRWEDTQYF.

The chain carries TRBV29-1 and TRBJ2-5, with D possibly being TRBD2 (6 bases). The germline V gene has CDR1 SQVTM and CDR2 ANQGSEA. This CDR3 comprises 13 residues. The germline V and J ends were trimmed by 7 bases and 5 bases, with 17 bases remaining between them. The CDR3 here is CSAEGGPGETQYF. As DNA, the CDR3 is TGCAGCGCGGAGGGTGGGCCGGGGGAGACCCAGTACTTC.

The chain employs TRBV24-1 and TRBJ2-6; D may correspond to TRBD1 or TRBD2 (6 bases each). Trimming shortened V by 5 bases and J by 0 bases, and 16 bases separated the two germline ends. Germline V CDR1 and CDR2: KGHDR, SFDVKD. CDR3 length: 18 amino acids. The CDR3 DNA is TGTGCCACCAGTGCCGAGGGGGGAGGACTCTCTGGGGCCAACGTCCTGACTTTC. It codes for CATSAEGGGLSGANVLTF.

This clone was detected only once. The rearrangement links TRBV11-3 to TRBJ2-2; TRBD2 agrees at 7 bases. This CDR3 is 22 amino acids long. J gave up 5 bases and V 0 bases, and 24 bases lay outside the gene matches. Germline assignment: CDR1 SGHNT and CDR2 YENEEA. CDR3 loop: CASSLDRGMTFVREYWTGELFF. CDR3 nucleotide sequence: TGTGCCAGCAGCTTAGATAGAGGGATGACGTTCGTGCGGGAGTATTGGACCGGGGAGCTGTTTTTT.